This entry describes one T cell receptor beta chain. CDR1 and CDR2 (germline): SEHNR, FQNEAQ (reference sequence). With 3 bases clipped from V and 14 bases from J, the junction kept 8 bases outside the gene matches. The CDR3 has 15 amino acids. The data were taken from a study of T-cell memory formation after mild COVID-19. Study-level background: Clusters of TCRs were largely donor specific.

Using its own MiXCR run on the 5' RACE reads, TCRdb lists one record per CDR3 protein. Seen here are 400,000 to 500,000 distinct CDR3 sequences, around 19% observed once, and the top ten hold around 8%. This sequence was found in an adult woman who had mild COVID-19 (a few samples of this study predate the infection). Cell type and time point are not known. The chain employs TRBV7-9 and TRBJ2-1; 15 bases map to TRBD2. Sequencing input: PBMCs or a T cell subset sorted from them (not recorded which). CDR3 protein: CASSLAGLAGGQEFF. The CDR3 DNA reads as TGTGCCAGCAGCTTGGCGGGACTAGCGGGGGGCCAAGAGTTCTTC.